This TCR beta chain comes out of a study of shared clonotypes between healthy human individuals. Study results and limitations: Larger estimated richness was generally recorded for naive subsets relative to memory subsets.

TCRdb's table, derived via immunoSEQ multiplex PCR, lists solely in-frame clones and lacks some. The table has some 2,100,000 clones, roughly 95% seen once. About this clone itself: Its antigen is as yet unknown. Distinct nucleotide sequences in the sample also encode this CDR3.

The receptor was isolated from a man younger than 30 in good health. Sequencing was done on a sample of naive CD4+ T cells sorted from blood. The subset was: CD45RA+ positively selected.

The CDR3 here is CASSLTGSSYNEQFF. The CDR3 DNA follows: TGCGCCAGCAGCCTAACAGGAAGCTCCTACAATGAGCAGTTCTTC. The rearrangement links TRBV5-1 to TRBJ2-1; weak D call: TRBD1 (5 bases). Germline V lookup: CDR1 SGHRS, CDR2 YFSETQ. With 4 bases removed from V and 0 bases from J, the gap between germline ends came to 11 bases. The CDR3 has 15 residues.